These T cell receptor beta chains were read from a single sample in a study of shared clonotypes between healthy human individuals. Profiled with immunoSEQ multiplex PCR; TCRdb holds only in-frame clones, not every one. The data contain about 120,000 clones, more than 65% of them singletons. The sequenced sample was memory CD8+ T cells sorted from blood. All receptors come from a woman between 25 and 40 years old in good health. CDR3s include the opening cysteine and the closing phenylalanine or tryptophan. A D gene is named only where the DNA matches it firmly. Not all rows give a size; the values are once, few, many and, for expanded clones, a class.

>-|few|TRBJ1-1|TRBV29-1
TGCAGCGTATTCCCAGGGAATGGTCCTGAAGCTTTCTTT
CSVFPGNGPEAFF
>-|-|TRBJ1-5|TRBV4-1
TGCGCCAGCAGCCAAGGTGTTAATAGCAATCAGCCCCAGCATTTT
CASSQGVNSNQPQHF
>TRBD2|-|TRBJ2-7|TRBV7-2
TGTGCCAGCAGTTTAATCACAGGACTAGCGGGAGGGTACGAGCAGTACTTC
CASSLITGLAGGYEQYF
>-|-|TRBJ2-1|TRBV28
TGTGCCAGCAGTTCCGCGGCAGGAGGGAACTTCTACAATGAGCAGTTCTTC
CASSSAAGGNFYNEQFF
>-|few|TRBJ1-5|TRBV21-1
TGTGCCAGCAGCAAGGAGTCAGGGCGGCATTTT
CASSKESGRHF
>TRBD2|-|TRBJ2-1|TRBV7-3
TGTGCCAGCAGCCGGACTAGCGGGAATAATGAGCAGTTCTTC
CASSRTSGNNEQFF
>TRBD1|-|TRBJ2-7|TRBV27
TGTGCCAGCAGGCAGGGACAGGCCCTCGAGCAGTACTTC
CASRQGQALEQYF
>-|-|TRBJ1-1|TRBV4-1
TGCGCCAGCAGCCAACGGACCCGGGGCCCCACTGAAGCTTTCTTT
CASSQRTRGPTEAFF
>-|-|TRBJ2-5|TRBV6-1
TGTGCCAGCGGGACTACAGGGTTCGAAGAGACCCAGTACTTC
CASGTTGFEETQYF
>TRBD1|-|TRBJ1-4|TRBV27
TGTGCCAGCAGTTTGCAGGGGGATGAAAAACTGTTTTTT
CASSLQGDEKLFF
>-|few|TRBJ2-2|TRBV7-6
TGTGCCAGCAGCTTAGAGGCGGGAAGTCCCGGGGAGCTGTTTTTT
CASSLEAGSPGELFF
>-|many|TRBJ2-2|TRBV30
TGTGCCTGGAGTGCCGGGACATCTGACACCGGGGAGCTGTTTTTT
CAWSAGTSDTGELFF
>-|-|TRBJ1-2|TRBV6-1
TGTGCCAGCAGTCAAGAACACGGGGGGAGGGCATATGGCTACACCTTC
CASSQEHGGRAYGYTF
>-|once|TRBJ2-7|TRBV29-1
TGCAGCATTTGGGACCACTCCTACGAGCAGTACTTC
CSIWDHSYEQYF
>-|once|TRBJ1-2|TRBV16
TGTGCCAGCAGCCAATTCGCCGGGGATAACTATGGCTACACCTTC
CASSQFAGDNYGYTF
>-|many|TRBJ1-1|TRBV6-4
TGTGCCAGCAGTGAAACGGAGACCACTGAAGCTTTCTTT
CASSETETTEAFF
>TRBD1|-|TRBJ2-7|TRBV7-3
TGTGCCAGCAGCTGGGACAGGTCCTACGAGCAGTACTTC
CASSWDRSYEQYF
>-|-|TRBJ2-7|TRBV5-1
TGCGCCAGCAGCTTGTGGTACACCTACGAGCAGTACTTC
CASSLWYTYEQYF
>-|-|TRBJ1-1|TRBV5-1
TGCGCCAGCAGCTTCGACTTGAACACTGAAGCTTTCTTT
CASSFDLNTEAFF
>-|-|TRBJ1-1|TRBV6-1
TGTGCCACCGGGACGGGAGAAACCGCTGAAGCTTTCTTT
CATGTGETAEAFF
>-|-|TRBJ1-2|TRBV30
TGTGCCTGGAGCCGATTGATTCAGAACTATGGCTACACCTTC
CAWSRLIQNYGYTF
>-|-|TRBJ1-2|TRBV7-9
TGTGCCAGCAGCGCGACCTCCGAGGGAGCTAACTATGGCTACACCTTC
CASSATSEGANYGYTF
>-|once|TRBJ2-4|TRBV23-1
TGCGCCAGCAGTCAATCGGTCGAGCAGGAAAAAAACATTCAGTACTTC
CASSQSVEQEKNIQYF
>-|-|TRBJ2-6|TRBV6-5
TGTGCCAGCAGTTACAGGTCCGGCGCCAACGTCCTGACTTTC
CASSYRSGANVLTF
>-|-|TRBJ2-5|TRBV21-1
TGTGCCAGCAGCAAATCCGGGACAGAGAAACAAGAGACCCAGTACTTC
CASSKSGTEKQETQYF
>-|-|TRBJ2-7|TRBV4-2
TGTGCCAGCAGCCAGGCCGGGGCCCCCTACGAGCAGTACTTC
CASSQAGAPYEQYF
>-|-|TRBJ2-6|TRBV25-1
TGTGCCAGTCTTGGCGGCGTCCTTCACTCTGGGGCCAACGTCCTGACTTTC
CASLGGVLHSGANVLTF
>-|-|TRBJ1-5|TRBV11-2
TGTGCCAGCAGCTTCAAAAATAGCAATCAGCCCCAGCATTTT
CASSFKNSNQPQHF
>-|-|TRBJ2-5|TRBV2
TGTGCCAGCAGTATAGCCAAGGCCAGAGAGACCCAGTACTTC
CASSIAKARETQYF
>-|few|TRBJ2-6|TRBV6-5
TGTGCCACCCTCCTAATTCCCGGGGCCAACGTCCTGACTTTC
CATLLIPGANVLTF
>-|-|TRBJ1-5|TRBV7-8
TGTGCCAGCAGCCCCACACGGGCAGGCCCCTATCAGCCCCAGCATTTT
CASSPTRAGPYQPQHF
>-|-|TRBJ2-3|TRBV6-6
TGTGCCAGCAGCGGGTTAAAGGATACGCAGTATTTT
CASSGLKDTQYF
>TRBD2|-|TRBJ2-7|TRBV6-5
TGTGCCAGCAGCGCCGGGACTAGCGGGACCTACGAGCAGTACTTC
CASSAGTSGTYEQYF
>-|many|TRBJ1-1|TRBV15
TGTGCCACCAGCAGAGATCCGTCCGCATATGGAGCTTTCTTT
CATSRDPSAYGAFF
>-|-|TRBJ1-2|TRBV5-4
TGTGCCAGCAGCTCTCTCCGACATGGCTACACCTTC
CASSSLRHGYTF
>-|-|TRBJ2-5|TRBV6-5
TGTGCCAGCAGCCCGACAGGAATGGAGACCCAGTACTTC
CASSPTGMETQYF
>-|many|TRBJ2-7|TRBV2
TGTGCCAGCGAAGAGGGACCAATCTACGAGCAGTACTTC
CASEEGPIYEQYF
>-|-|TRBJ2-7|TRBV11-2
TGTGCCAGCAGCTTAGCTGTCACCGTCTACGAGCAGTACTTC
CASSLAVTVYEQYF
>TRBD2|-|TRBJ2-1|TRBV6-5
TGTGCCAGCAGTGGGACTAGCGAGTACAATGAGCAGTTCTTC
CASSGTSEYNEQFF
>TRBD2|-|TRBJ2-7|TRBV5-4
TGTGCCAGCAGCTCAACTAGCGTGATCGAGCAGTACTTC
CASSSTSVIEQYF
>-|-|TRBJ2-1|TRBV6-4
TGTGCCAGCAGTGACGGAGAAGGGTCCTACAATGAGCAGTTCTTC
CASSDGEGSYNEQFF
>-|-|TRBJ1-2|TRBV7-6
TGTGCCAGCAGCTTTCAGGGAAACTATGGCTACACCTTC
CASSFQGNYGYTF
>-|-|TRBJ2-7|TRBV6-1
TGTGCCAGCAGTGAAGCGGGAGGACCGTCCTACGAGCAGTACTTC
CASSEAGGPSYEQYF
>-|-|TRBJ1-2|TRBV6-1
TGTGCCAGCAGTTCGGACCCGTCCCATGGCTACACCTTC
CASSSDPSHGYTF
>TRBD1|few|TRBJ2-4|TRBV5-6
TGTGCCAGCAGCCTGACGACAGGGGCCAAAAACATTCAGTACTTC
CASSLTTGAKNIQYF
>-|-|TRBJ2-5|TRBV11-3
TGTGCCAGCAGCCCCCAGGGGGGAGAGACCCAGTACTTC
CASSPQGGETQYF
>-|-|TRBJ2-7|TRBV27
TGTGCCAGCAGTTTGGCAGAGTCCTACGAGCAGTACTTC
CASSLAESYEQYF
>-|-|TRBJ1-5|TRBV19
TGTGCCAGTAGCTACAGGGTTCACAATCAGCCCCAGCATTTT
CASSYRVHNQPQHF